The rows below give T cell receptor beta chains drawn from one sample of a study of neurological immune-mediated disorders. TCRdb analysed the 5' RACE reads with MiXCR anew, one entry per CDR3 protein. The table includes about 80,000 distinct CDR3 sequences, approximately 9.4% detected once. Sequenced input: PBMCs. The receptors shown here come from a man between 50 and 59 years old in good health. Each CDR3 is given with its conserved first and last residue. The D gene is left open where the match is weak. The size entry gives once, few, many, or a class for an expanded clone.

D,size,J,V,CDR3,DNA
TRBD1,many,TRBJ2-7,TRBV20-1,CSARKGTVSEQYF,TGCAGTGCCAGAAAAGGGACAGTTAGCGAGCAGTACTTC
NA,many,TRBJ2-3,TRBV2,CAVQGSEADTQYF,TGTGCCGTACAGGGCAGTGAGGCAGATACGCAGTATTTT
TRBD1,many,TRBJ2-5,TRBV5-1,CASSPGQGAWETQYF,TGCGCCAGCAGCCCGGGACAGGGGGCATGGGAGACCCAGTACTTC
NA,many,TRBJ2-5,TRBV11-2,CASSPGSRTLEETQYF,TGTGCCAGCAGCCCAGGATCGAGGACGTTAGAAGAGACCCAGTACTTC
TRBD2,many,TRBJ2-7,TRBV6-2/TRBV6-3,CASSRLAGRNEQYF,TGTGCCAGCAGCAGACTAGCGGGACGGAACGAGCAGTACTTC
NA,many,TRBJ2-4,TRBV12-3/TRBV12-4,CASRPGDTIQYF,TGTGCCAGCAGACCAGGGGACACCATTCAGTACTTC
NA,many,TRBJ2-6,TRBV7-2,CASSPTGGQLYSGANVLTF,TGTGCCAGCAGCCCTACCGGGGGACAGCTATACTCTGGGGCCAACGTCCTGACTTTC
NA,many,TRBJ2-1,TRBV5-1,CASSTDDNEQFF,TGCGCCAGCAGCACGGATGACAATGAGCAGTTCTTC
TRBD1,many,TRBJ2-7,TRBV5-1,CASTLEGQGWSEQYF,TGCGCCAGCACCTTAGAAGGACAGGGTTGGTCCGAGCAGTACTTC
NA,many,TRBJ2-4,TRBV5-1,CASSLLGNVGNIQYF,TGCGCCAGCAGCTTGTTAGGGAACGTCGGGAACATTCAGTACTTC